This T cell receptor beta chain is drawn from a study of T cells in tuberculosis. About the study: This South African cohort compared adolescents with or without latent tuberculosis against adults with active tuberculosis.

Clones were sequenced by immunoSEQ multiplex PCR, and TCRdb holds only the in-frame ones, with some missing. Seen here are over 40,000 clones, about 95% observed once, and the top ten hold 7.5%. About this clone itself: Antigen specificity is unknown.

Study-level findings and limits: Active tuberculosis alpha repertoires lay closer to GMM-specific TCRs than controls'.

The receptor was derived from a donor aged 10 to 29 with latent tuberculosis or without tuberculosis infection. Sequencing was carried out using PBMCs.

Here the CDR3 reads CASTKGNSGGTYTDTQYF. The CDR3 bases are TGTGCCAGCACCAAAGGGAATAGCGGGGGGACCTACACAGATACGCAGTATTTT. The V gene is TRBV5-8, the J gene TRBJ2-3, with 10 nucleotides matching TRBD2. Trimming removed 6 bases from V and 2 bases from J; junction bases left unmatched: 15. This CDR3 comprises 18 residues. Germline CDR1 SGHTS, CDR2 YDEGEE.